One sample yielded the 27 T cell receptor beta chains listed below, sequenced in a study of blood T cell repertoires in COVID-19. Generated by immunoSEQ multiplex PCR, the TCRdb table keeps only in-frame clones and is missing some. The sample has approximately 75,000 clones, 65% to 90% seen once. Material: peripheral blood. The receptors here all came from a young man with COVID-19, enrolled during active disease.

CDR3 residues: CASSKRFPSPDEQYF. DNA for the CDR3: TGTGCCAGCAGCAAACGGTTCCCTAGCCCCGACGAGCAGTACTTC. The rearrangement links TRBV21-1 to TRBJ2-7; the D call TRBD2 from the table was never checked on the DNA. TRBV21-1 is given as a pseudogene. There are 15 residues in the CDR3.

V is TRBV28 and J is TRBJ1-5; no definite D call. Per germline, CDR1 MDHEN and CDR2 SYDVKM. The CDR3 contains 13 residues. The germline V and J ends were trimmed by 6 bases and 6 bases, with 12 bases remaining between them. The CDR3 DNA is TGTGCCAGCAGGGAGAACCAAATTCAGCCCCAGCATTTT. It encodes CASRENQIQPQHF. Combining the CDR3 with reference TRBV28 and TRBJ1-5 gives the whole variable domain DVKVTQSSRYLVKRTGEKVFLECVQDMDHENMFWYRQDPGLGLRLIYFSYDVKMKEKGDIPEGYSVSREKKERFSLILESASTNQTSMYLCASRENQIQPQHFGDGTRLSIL.

The genes are TRBV19 and TRBJ2-7, with 9 bases lining up with TRBD1. The CDR3 runs 16 residues. Unmatched junction bases numbered 13, after V lost 5 bases and J lost 5 bases. The germline CDR1 and CDR2 sequences are LNHDA and SQIVND (reference sequence). CDR3 DNA sequence: TGTGCCAGTAGTGCGGCCGGGACAGGGAGAATCAACGAGCAGTACTTC. It translates to CASSAAGTGRINEQYF. Looking up the rest from reference TRBV19 and TRBJ2-7 gives the full variable domain: DGGITQSPKYLFRKEGQNVTLSCEQNLNHDAMYWYRQDPGQGLRLIYYSQIVNDFQKGDIAEGYSVSREKKESFPLTVTSAQKNPTAFYLCASSAAGTGRINEQYFGPGTRLTVT.

The chain recombines TRBV6-5 with TRBJ2-7; 7 bases are shared with TRBD2. The V and J ends lost 7 bases and 4 bases, in that order; junction bases with no gene match: 13. Germline CDR1 is MNHEY and CDR2 is SVGAGI. The CDR3 spans 15 residues. The CDR3 sequence: CASTPREGWSYEQYF. As DNA, the CDR3 is TGTGCCAGCACTCCGAGGGAGGGGTGGTCTTACGAGCAGTACTTC.

The DNA for the CDR3 is TGTGCCAGCAGAAAAGACAGGGGGGCAATTCAGCCCCAGCATTTT. Translating it yields CASRKDRGAIQPQHF. This chain connects TRBV28 to TRBJ1-5, with 9 bases fitting TRBD1. After removal of 6 bases from V and 6 bases from J, the junction contained 9 bases not matched to a gene. Germline V gene sequence: CDR1 MDHEN, CDR2 SYDVKM. This CDR3 is built from 15 residues. The whole variable domain, filled in from reference TRBV28 and TRBJ1-5, reads DVKVTQSSRYLVKRTGEKVFLECVQDMDHENMFWYRQDPGLGLRLIYFSYDVKMKEKGDIPEGYSVSREKKERFSLILESASTNQTSMYLCASRKDRGAIQPQHFGDGTRLSIL.

This rearrangement joins TRBV9 to TRBJ2-3; 7 bases are shared with TRBD2. Germline V gene data show CDR1 as SGDLS and CDR2 as YYNGEE. The CDR3 runs 16 residues. Trimming at V came to 3 bases and at J to 1 base, leaving 8 bases not matched to a gene. The CDR3 nucleotides are TGTGCCAGCAGCGCCCGTACGGGGGGTCGCACAGATACGCAGTATTTT. This translates into CASSARTGGRTDTQYF. The full variable domain, rest sourced from reference TRBV9 and TRBJ2-3, is DSGVTQTPKHLITATGQRVTLRCSPRSGDLSVYWYQQSLDQGLQFLIQYYNGEERAKGNILERFSAQQFPDLHSELNLSSLELGDSALYFCASSARTGGRTDTQYFGPGTRLTVL.

This rearrangement joins TRBV9 to TRBJ1-1, with 11 positions matching TRBD1. V lost 0 bases to trimming and J lost 5 bases; unmatched junction nucleotides: 3. Germline values: CDR1 SGDLS, CDR2 YYNGEE. The CDR3 sequence is 15 residues long. CDR3 sequence: CASSVVGTGGTEAFF. Written as DNA, the CDR3 is TGTGCCAGCAGCGTAGTTGGGACAGGGGGGACTGAAGCTTTCTTT.

The count of this clone is one. The J gene is TRBJ1-5, the V gene TRBV28; TRBD1 aligns across 8 bases. The CDR3 sequence is 16 residues long. The J segment lost 7 bases and the V segment lost 3 bases, leaving 11 bases of the junction unmatched. Germline V lookup: CDR1 MDHEN, CDR2 SYDVKM. In DNA form, the CDR3 reads TGTGCCAGCAGTTTGGGTCATGACAGGGGCGGCCAGCCCCAGCATTTT. Protein product: CASSLGHDRGGQPQHF.

The chain carries TRBV4-1 and TRBJ1-1; D possibly corresponds to TRBD1 (6 bases). V shed 1 base and J shed 1 base, with 10 bases lying between them. The CDR3 has 15 residues. Germline CDR1 is MGHRA and CDR2 is YSYEKL. The CDR3: CASSQVVRGNTEAFF. CDR3 DNA sequence: TGCGCCAGCAGCCAAGTTGTCAGGGGGAACACTGAAGCTTTCTTT.

The chain combines TRBV28 with TRBJ1-1; D is uncertain. The germline V and J ends were trimmed by 6 bases and 5 bases, with 13 bases remaining between them. Germline CDR1 and CDR2: MDHEN and SYDVKM. This CDR3 is built from 13 residues. The DNA for the CDR3 is TGTGCCAGCAGCCCACTAGTACGGACTGAAGCTTTCTTT. This gives the protein CASSPLVRTEAFF.

The V call is TRBV3-1 (or the pseudogene TRBV3-2), the J call TRBJ1-5, with D unresolved. The germline CDR1 and CDR2 sequences are LGHDT and YNNKEL (reference sequence). V was shortened by 1 base and J by 9 bases, with 13 bases between the two germline ends. The CDR3 is made up of 14 amino acids. The CDR3: CASSQATIARPQHF. The CDR3 coding sequence is TGTGCCAGCAGCCAAGCAACCATAGCACGGCCCCAGCATTTT.

This chain uses TRBV6-6 with TRBJ2-3; D is perhaps TRBD2 (7 bases). Trimming pared 6 bases from V and 4 bases from J, leaving 14 bases between. CDR3 length: 14 amino acids. Per germline, CDR1 MNHNY and CDR2 SVGAGI (reference sequence). The CDR3 here is CASSIRGGPDTQYF. CDR3 nucleotide sequence: TGTGCCAGCAGCATAAGGGGGGGCCCAGATACGCAGTATTTT.

The genes are TRBV6-6 and TRBJ1-3, with 9 bases that match TRBD1. V gave up 6 bases and J gave up 4 bases; unmatched junction bases: 10. The CDR3 extends over 16 amino acids. Germline CDR1 MNHNY, CDR2 SVGAGI (reference sequence). As DNA, the CDR3 is TGTGCCAGCAGCTATTCACAGGGGGCGCAAGGAAACACCATATATTTT. This codes for CASSYSQGAQGNTIYF.

In this sample, this clone turned up once. The chain carries TRBV19 and TRBJ2-7, with unresolved D. The germline V and J ends were trimmed by 5 bases and 0 bases, with 11 bases remaining between them. The length of the CDR3 is 14 residues. Germline loops: CDR1 LNHDA, CDR2 SQIVND (reference sequence). CDR3 residues: CASSPWASSYEQYF. The CDR3 nucleotides read TGTGCCAGTAGTCCCTGGGCCAGCTCCTACGAGCAGTACTTC.

This clone was counted once. CDR3 sequence (DNA): TGTGCCAGCAGTCCTAATTTTAAGCCGGGACAGGGGGGTGGCTACACCTTC. Protein: CASSPNFKPGQGGGYTF. The gene calls are TRBV28 and TRBJ1-2, with 11 bases matching TRBD1. Germline loops: CDR1 MDHEN, CDR2 SYDVKM. The J segment lost 7 bases and the V segment lost 5 bases, leaving 15 bases of the junction unmatched. The CDR3 covers 17 residues.

This clone was seen a few times. This chain joins TRBV19 and TRBJ1-1; D gene unclear. This CDR3 is built from 12 residues. CDR1 is LNHDA, CDR2 SQIVND, per germline (reference sequence). V gave up 10 bases and J gave up 0 bases, with 9 bases separating them. DNA for the CDR3: TGTGCCACCTCCCAGGTGAACACTGAAGCTTTCTTT. This gives the protein CATSQVNTEAFF.

The chain employs TRBV29-1 and TRBJ1-1, with TRBD1 as a possible D gene (6 bases). V was clipped by 4 bases and J by 0 bases, with 9 bases between them. The CDR3 sequence is 13 residues long. The germline CDR1 and CDR2 sequences are SQVTM and ANQGSEA. The CDR3 nucleotides read TGCAGCGTTGGACAGGTCTTGAACACTGAAGCTTTCTTT. Translation: CSVGQVLNTEAFF.

J is TRBJ2-7 and V is TRBV13, with 9 positions matching TRBD1. CDR3 size: 13 residues. Trimming at V came to 5 bases and at J to 5 bases, leaving 4 bases not matched to a gene. Per the germline V gene, CDR1 is PRHDT and CDR2 is FYEKMQ (reference sequence). CDR3 bases: TGTGCCAGCAGCCAAAGGACAGGGGACGAGCAGTACTTC. This encodes CASSQRTGDEQYF.

The chain has TRBV10-3 and TRBJ1-3, with a weak D call TRBD1 (5 bases). Trimming took 8 bases from V and 4 from J, leaving 9 bases between them. CDR1 is ENHRY, CDR2 SYGVKD, per germline. The CDR3 is made up of 12 amino acids. For the CDR3, the DNA is TGTGCCATCGCAGGGCCCGGAAACACCATATATTTT. Amino acid sequence: CAIAGPGNTIYF.

This clone came up once. This chain uses TRBV2 with TRBJ2-7; D is perhaps TRBD2 (5 bases). CDR1 is SNHLY, CDR2 FYNNEI, per germline. The CDR3 extends over 13 amino acids. V lost 7 bases, J lost 3 bases, and 13 bases lay in between. The CDR3 DNA reads as TGTGCCAGCATCCGAGGTCGGGGCTACGAGCAGTACTTC. As protein: CASIRGRGYEQYF.

The gene calls are TRBV11-1 and TRBJ1-5; D is possibly TRBD1 (6 bases). V shed 10 bases and J shed 4 bases, with 14 bases lying between them. Germline V CDR1 and CDR2: SGHAT, FQDESV (reference sequence). CDR3 length: 13 residues. The CDR3 DNA sequence: TGTGCCACCTCCCAGGGACAAAATCAGCCCCAGCATTTT. This codes for CATSQGQNQPQHF.

The CDR3 loop reads CASSWDSNSNQPQHF. CDR3 nucleotide sequence: TGTGCCAGCAGTTGGGACTCGAATAGCAATCAGCCCCAGCATTTT. This chain joins TRBV28 and TRBJ1-5, with D possibly being TRBD1 (5 bases). The CDR3 spans 15 residues. Between the trimmed V and J ends, which lost 4 bases and 0 bases, there was a span of 10 bases. The V gene's germline CDR1 is MDHEN and CDR2 SYDVKM.

The chain combines TRBV19 with TRBJ2-4, with D perhaps matching TRBD1 (6 bases). V was pared by 7 bases and J by 3 bases, with 22 bases between. Germline-derived CDR1 and CDR2 are LNHDA and SQIVND (reference sequence). The CDR3 contains 17 residues. The CDR3 DNA sequence: TGTGCCAGTACCCCAGGGGTGAGGGACGCGGGCAAAAACATTCAGTACTTC. Its translation is CASTPGVRDAGKNIQYF.

The chain is built from TRBV7-9 and TRBJ2-3; TRBD1 is a possible D gene (5 bases). The V gene's germline CDR1 is SEHNR and CDR2 FQNEAQ (reference sequence). V dropped 4 bases and J dropped 1 base, with 9 bases sitting between them. This CDR3 comprises 14 residues. The CDR3: CASSSPQGTDTQYF. The CDR3 DNA sequence: TGTGCCAGCAGCTCCCCACAGGGCACAGATACGCAGTATTTT.

The table lists this clone with a few counts. This sample also contains other DNA sequences that code for the same CDR3. This chain connects TRBV28 to TRBJ1-2; D might be TRBD1 (6 bases). Germline CDR1 MDHEN, CDR2 SYDVKM. This CDR3 is built from 12 residues. Trimming took 4 bases from V and 8 from J, leaving 11 bases between them. The CDR3: CASSSGGAGYTF. CDR3 in DNA: TGTGCCAGCAGTTCTGGGGGCGCGGGCTACACCTTC.

The genes are TRBV2 and TRBJ2-7, with TRBD2 matching 8 bases. The V gene's germline CDR1 is SNHLY and CDR2 FYNNEI. V trimming: 4 bases; J trimming: 2 bases; junction bases outside the gene matches: 4. CDR3 length: 14 amino acids. The CDR3 DNA follows: TGTGCCAGCAGTGGAAAGCGGGAGACCTACGAGCAGTACTTC. It codes for CASSGKRETYEQYF.

The chain couples TRBV28 to TRBJ1-4, with D tentatively TRBD1 (6 bases). CDR1 and CDR2 (germline): MDHEN, SYDVKM. The CDR3 runs 13 residues. Trimming shortened V by 3 bases and J by 12 bases, and 14 bases separated the two germline ends. The CDR3 DNA sequence: TGTGCCAGCAGTTTGGGGGACATTAAAGAACTGTTTTTT. Its translation is CASSLGDIKELFF. Looking up the rest from reference TRBV28 and TRBJ1-4 gives the full variable domain: DVKVTQSSRYLVKRTGEKVFLECVQDMDHENMFWYRQDPGLGLRLIYFSYDVKMKEKGDIPEGYSVSREKKERFSLILESASTNQTSMYLCASSLGDIKELFFGSGTQLSVL.